What follows are 8 T cell receptor beta chains derived from one specimen sequenced in a study of sequential checkpoint blockade in melanoma. The treatment is: randomized to nivolumab then ipilimumab (arm A) or the reverse (arm B). Profiling relied on immunoSEQ multiplex PCR, and the TCRdb table lists in-frame clones only, not all of them. The sample yields some 10,000 clones, almost 75% seen once. The specimen was CD8+ T cells sorted from blood (inferred from file names), collected from a patient given nivolumab and ipilimumab in sequence. These receptors were collected from a human donor with melanoma.

The chain has TRBV15 and TRBJ1-4; possibly TRBD1 for D (5 bases). Germline CDR1 and CDR2: LNHNV and YYDKDF (reference sequence). V was cut by 0 bases and J by 4 bases, with 12 bases left in between. The CDR3 consists of 16 residues. The CDR3 here is CATSRDREGSNEKLFF. The CDR3 DNA follows: TGTGCCACCAGCAGAGATAGGGAGGGGAGTAATGAAAAACTGTTTTTT.

This clone is medium-sized within its sample. The chain uses TRBV10-3 and TRBJ1-6, with D possibly TRBD1 on 6 matching bases. The germline V gene encodes CDR1 ENHRY and CDR2 SYGVKD. There are 17 residues in the CDR3. V lost 3 bases to trimming and J lost 3 bases, with 15 bases between them. The CDR3, as DNA: TGTGCCATCAGTGAAAGGGCCCCGGACAGCTATAATTCACCCCTCCACTTT. It yields the protein CAISERAPDSYNSPLHF.

The V call is TRBV7-3, the J call TRBJ2-1, with 12 bases fitting TRBD2. This CDR3 contains 17 residues. In germline, CDR1 is SGHTA, CDR2 FQGTGA. The V segment lost 4 bases and the J segment 4 bases; nucleotides outside the gene matches: 8. The CDR3 DNA reads TGTGCCAGCAGCTCGGGACTAGCGGGCCCTGGGTACAATGAGCAGTTCTTC. It is translated as CASSSGLAGPGYNEQFF.

This clone was observed a handful of times. The rearrangement uses TRBV5-6 and TRBJ1-5; a possible D gene is TRBD1 (6 bases). Germline V CDR1 and CDR2: SGHDT, YYEEEE. This CDR3 region has 17 residues. Trimming removed 4 bases at V and 0 bases at J, with 17 bases between. In DNA form, the CDR3 reads TGTGCCAGCAGCGCCACACAGGGCAGCCATAGCAATCAGCCCCAGCATTTT. This codes for CASSATQGSHSNQPQHF.

This sequence joins TRBV28 and TRBJ1-5, with a weak D call TRBD1 (5 bases). CDR3 length equals 17 residues. Between the trimmed V and J ends, which lost 7 bases and 4 bases, there was a span of 23 bases. CDR1 is MDHEN and CDR2 is SYDVKM in the germline V gene. CDR3 nucleotide sequence: TGTGCCAGCACGGCCCCGGGGGTCCCCTCGGGAAATCAGCCCCAGCATTTT. It specifies CASTAPGVPSGNQPQHF.

The J gene is TRBJ2-1, the V gene TRBV13; 8 nucleotides line up with TRBD2. CDR3 length equals 12 residues. J was trimmed by 8 bases and V by 4 bases; bases with no gene match: 1. From germline, CDR1 is PRHDT and CDR2 FYEKMQ (reference sequence). CDR3 protein: CASSWTSYEQFF. The CDR3 DNA follows: TGTGCCAGCAGCTGGACTAGCTATGAGCAGTTCTTC.

The rearrangement links TRBV7-9 to TRBJ2-3; possible D gene TRBD2, 5 bases. Between the trimmed V and J ends, which lost 4 bases and 0 bases, there was a span of 11 bases. The CDR3 is 15 amino acids. Germline V gene sequence: CDR1 SEHNR, CDR2 FQNEAQ (reference sequence). This chain's CDR3 is CASSSPGTSTDTQYF. The CDR3 DNA sequence: TGTGCCAGCAGCTCCCCGGGAACTAGCACAGATACGCAGTATTTT.

This clone showed up just a few times. This CDR3 is also generated by other DNA sequences in the sample. The chain is built from TRBV6-5 and TRBJ2-1; a weak D match, TRBD2 (6 bases). CDR1 is MNHEY, CDR2 SVGAGI, per germline. V dropped 1 base and J dropped 7 bases, with 8 bases sitting between them. CDR3 length equals 13 residues. In DNA, the CDR3 is TGTGCCAGCAGTTACTTGAGCGGGAATGAGCAGTTCTTC. This encodes CASSYLSGNEQFF.